This record concerns one T cell receptor beta chain sequence. What it binds is unknown. Germline CDR1 reads GTSNPN; CDR2 reads SVGIG (reference sequence). V was trimmed by 2 bases and J by 1 base, leaving 23 bases between them. This CDR3 is 18 amino acids long. The data are from a study of T cell responses to AZD1222 COVID-19 vaccine. Study results and limitations: Donors, mostly white British, included more females; clonal diversity was possibly underestimated. Of the AZD1222 recipients, only 5 or 6 were seropositive at baseline. Nearly half of the spike-specific TCRs reportedly recognize variant regions that carry no mutations. The study sampled repertoires only after the peak T cell response.

Sequenced by immunoSEQ multiplex PCR; TCRdb stores in-frame clones only, minus some. Here the sample spans some 91,000 clones, more than 80% being singletons. The origin of this receptor is an adult in good health. The sample was peripheral blood, taken on day 0 of AZD1222 vaccination. The V call is TRBV30, the J call TRBJ1-1, with no clear D. CDR3 DNA: TGTGCCTGGAGTCTACGGAGAATCGCACGGACTAAGAACACTGAAGCTTTCTTT. Translating it yields CAWSLRRIARTKNTEAFF.